This T cell receptor beta chain was sequenced for a study of T cells in Graves' hyperthyroidism and ophthalmopathy. The germline V gene encodes CDR1 DFQATT and CDR2 SNEGSKA (reference sequence). The CDR3 consists of 16 residues. Regions amplified from RNA transcripts were the TCR beta CDR3 regions. A set of HTBI primers served as the primers for a first-round RT-PCR of the TCR CDR3. TCRdb re-called the multiplex PCR reads through MiXCR, storing one row per CDR3 protein. The sample contains under 450,000 distinct CDR3 sequences, approximately 17% of which appear only once. In regard to this clonotype: Sequence at one end of the junction differs from germline and may be a read error.

V gene TRBV20-1 combines with J gene TRBJ2-7, with 7 bases that match TRBD1. The source material was blood. The clonotype comes from a woman aged 25 to 39 with Graves' hyperthyroidism that later progressed to Graves' ophthalmopathy. The CDR3 region has the DNA TGCAGTGCGACCAATTCCCAGGGACAGCGCTCCTACGGGCAGTACTTC. Its protein is CSATNSQGQRSYGQYF.